The entry that follows covers one TCR beta chain sequence. The data were taken from a study of blood T cell repertoires in COVID-19. The wider study: There were acute and convalescent COVID-19 samples, and they came from the United States, Italy and Spain. The analysed material was cDNA or gDNA that came from T cells, B-cell-depleted T cells, or PBMCs.

The authors' processing: Reference gene primer amplification in the assay estimated nucleated cell counts. Clones were read by immunoSEQ multiplex PCR, and TCRdb kept only the in-frame ones, dropping some. V, J and clone size reflect that table, while D and trimming were determined from the DNA. The sample records some 64,000 clones, around 76% being singletons. V lost 4 bases to trimming and J lost 2 bases; unmatched junction nucleotides: 8. CDR1 and CDR2 from the germline V gene are MNHEY and SVGAGI. There are 16 residues in the CDR3. The chain carries TRBV6-5 and TRBJ2-1; TRBD2 aligns across 7 bases. Sequenced input: peripheral blood. This TCR derives from a human donor in a cohort sampled during active COVID-19. As DNA, the CDR3 is TGTGCCAGCAGTTCCCACTCGGGGGGTACCTACAATGAGCAGTTCTTC. Translated: CASSSHSGGTYNEQFF.